Following are 18 T cell receptor beta chains from one sample sequenced in a study of cytomegalovirus exposure and HLA in healthy donors. In the PCR, 60 Vbeta and 13 Jbeta primers were used. Assay: immunoSEQ multiplex PCR; the TCRdb copy retains only in-frame clones and omits some. Altogether about 62,000 clones are present, around 87% being singletons, with the ten largest covering roughly 1.5%. Sequencing was performed on PBMCs. These receptors were taken from a man aged 18 to 35 in good health and CMV-seronegative.

The DNA for the CDR3 is TGTGCCAGCAGTGCCGGCAGCGCGAACACCGGGGAGCTGTTTTTT. This translates into CASSAGSANTGELFF. The genes are TRBV6-1 and TRBJ2-2; D ambiguous. CDR1 and CDR2 from the germline V gene are MNHNS and SASEGT. V shed 4 bases and J shed 0 bases, with 9 bases lying between them. This CDR3 contains 15 residues.

This chain joins TRBV19 and TRBJ1-5; D not resolved. Germline V gene lookup returns CDR1 LNHDA and CDR2 SQIVND (reference sequence). The CDR3 is made up of 14 amino acids. V lost 7 bases and J 1 base, leaving 11 bases between the germline ends. The CDR3 nucleotides read TGTGCCAGTAAAATCCCTCTGAGCAATCAGCCCCAGCATTTT. This sequence encodes CASKIPLSNQPQHF. Based on the CDR3 plus reference TRBV19 and TRBJ1-5, the full variable domain is DGGITQSPKYLFRKEGQNVTLSCEQNLNHDAMYWYRQDPGQGLRLIYYSQIVNDFQKGDIAEGYSVSREKKESFPLTVTSAQKNPTAFYLCASKIPLSNQPQHFGDGTRLSIL.

The table lists this clone with a count of one. V is TRBV6-6 and J is TRBJ1-2; D may be TRBD1 (5 bases). CDR3 length equals 15 residues. Trimming cost V 0 bases and J 0 bases, with 8 bases left between them. Germline V gene sequence: CDR1 MNHNY, CDR2 SVGAGI (reference sequence). The CDR3 sequence is CASSYSTESNYGYTF. In DNA form, the CDR3 reads TGTGCCAGCAGTTACTCGACAGAGTCTAACTATGGCTACACCTTC.

This chain connects TRBV9 to TRBJ2-7; D possibly corresponds to TRBD2 (6 bases). Trimming took 3 bases from V and 0 from J, leaving 10 bases between them. The CDR3 sequence is 14 residues long. CDR1 SGDLS and CDR2 YYNGEE come from the germline V gene. The CDR3 DNA reads TGTGCCAGCAGCGCGGGGGACGGCTCCTACGAGCAGTACTTC. Translation gives CASSAGDGSYEQYF.

The sample holds one count of this clone. The J gene is TRBJ2-2, the V gene TRBV5-1; D is undetermined. This CDR3 comprises 14 residues. The V gene lost 0 bases and the J gene lost 1 base, with 4 bases spanning the gap. Germline assignment: CDR1 SGHRS and CDR2 YFSETQ. CDR3 DNA: TGCGCCAGCAGCTTGGGACAGAACACCGGGGAGCTGTTTTTT. Its protein is CASSLGQNTGELFF. Variable domain in full (rest from reference TRBV5-1 and TRBJ2-2): KAGVTQTPRYLIKTRGQQVTLSCSPISGHRSVSWYQQTPGQGLQFLFEYFSETQRNKGNFPGRFSGRQFSNSRSEMNVSTLELGDSALYLCASSLGQNTGELFFGEGSRLTVL.

Only a few counts were recorded for this clone. J is TRBJ1-1 and V is TRBV28; 7 bases fit TRBD1. The CDR3 runs to 14 residues. The ends lost 6 bases at V and 0 bases at J; junction bases unmatched: 4. Germline V gene sequence: CDR1 MDHEN, CDR2 SYDVKM. The DNA for the CDR3 is TGTGCCAGCAGGGCGACAGGGCTGAACACTGAAGCTTTCTTT. Translated: CASRATGLNTEAFF.

The V and J genes are TRBV7-3 and TRBJ2-2, with TRBD1 matching 9 bases. Per the germline V gene, CDR1 is SGHTA and CDR2 is FQGTGA. J was trimmed by 14 bases and V by 5 bases; bases with no gene match: 9. This CDR3 region has 13 residues. CDR3 nucleotides: TGTGCCAGCAGCCGGAACCCGGGACAGGGCCTGTTTTTT. Translated: CASSRNPGQGLFF.

J is TRBJ1-6 and V is TRBV7-2; no clear D. The CDR3 runs to 18 residues. Trimming cost V 5 bases and J 5 bases, with 22 bases left between them. The germline CDR1 and CDR2 sequences are SGHTA and FQGNSA. In DNA form, the CDR3 reads TGTGCCAGCAGCCTCCCAAGAGGAGGGCCAACCAATAATTCACCCCTCCACTTT. It codes for CASSLPRGGPTNNSPLHF. Full variable domain (outside the CDR3, taken from reference TRBV7-2 and TRBJ1-6): GAGVSQSPSNKVTEKGKDVELRCDPISGHTALYWYRQSLGQGLEFLIYFQGNSAPDKSGLPSDRFSAERTGGSVSTLTIQRTQQEDSAVYLCASSLPRGGPTNNSPLHFGNGTRLTVT.

The chain employs TRBV9 and TRBJ1-1, with D perhaps TRBD1 (5 bases). The V gene lost 0 bases and the J gene lost 0 bases, with 9 bases spanning the gap. The CDR3 loop spans 15 amino acids. Germline V gene data show CDR1 as SGDLS and CDR2 as YYNGEE. Here the CDR3 reads CASSVGSGLNTEAFF. CDR3 sequence (DNA): TGTGCCAGCAGCGTAGGGTCAGGGTTGAACACTGAAGCTTTCTTT.

The rearrangement links TRBV30 to TRBJ2-2; 8 bases match TRBD2. Germline CDR1 GTSNPN, CDR2 SVGIG (reference sequence). The CDR3 contains 15 residues. With V trimmed by 2 bases and J by 3 bases, 5 bases remained unmatched. The CDR3 DNA sequence: TGTGCCTGGAGTTCGCGGGGGGATTACACCGGGGAGCTGTTTTTT. This translates into CAWSSRGDYTGELFF. Based on the CDR3 plus reference TRBV30 and TRBJ2-2, the full variable domain is SQTIHQWPATLVQPVGSPLSLECTVEGTSNPNLYWYRQAAGRGLQLLFYSVGIGQISSEVPQNLSASRPQDRQFILSSKKLLLSDSGFYLCAWSSRGDYTGELFFGEGSRLTVL.

The chain couples TRBV11-2 to TRBJ1-6, with no clear D. The CDR3 totals 15 residues. Germline V CDR1 and CDR2: SGHAT, FQNNGV. The V end was cut by 2 bases, the J end by 5 bases, with 10 bases between. This CDR3 is CASSLSYGNNSPLHF. In nucleotides, the CDR3 is TGTGCCAGCAGCTTATCGTACGGGAATAATTCACCCCTCCACTTT.

The rearrangement links TRBV5-1 to TRBJ2-5; D possibly corresponds to TRBD1 (6 bases). Trimming cost V 4 bases and J 7 bases, with 20 bases left between them. Per germline, CDR1 SGHRS and CDR2 YFSETQ. CDR3 length: 15 amino acids. CDR3 loop: CASSPGDTPVLTQYF. DNA of the CDR3: TGCGCCAGCAGCCCAGGGGACACTCCGGTCCTGACCCAGTACTTC. The complete variable domain, with remaining parts taken from reference TRBV5-1 and TRBJ2-5, reads KAGVTQTPRYLIKTRGQQVTLSCSPISGHRSVSWYQQTPGQGLQFLFEYFSETQRNKGNFPGRFSGRQFSNSRSEMNVSTLELGDSALYLCASSPGDTPVLTQYFGPGTRLLVL.

The J gene is TRBJ1-1, the V gene TRBV7-9; D might be TRBD1 (6 bases). The germline V and J ends were trimmed by 5 bases and 1 base, with 11 bases remaining between them. The CDR3 covers 14 residues. Germline V gene data show CDR1 as SEHNR and CDR2 as FQNEAQ (reference sequence). The CDR3 region is CASSRGAWNTEAFF. Written as DNA, the CDR3 is TGTGCCAGCAGCCGGGGGGCTTGGAACACTGAAGCTTTCTTT.

This chain links TRBV19 with TRBJ2-2; a weak D match, TRBD2 (6 bases). V lost 5 bases to trimming and J lost 4 bases, with 11 bases between them. CDR1 and CDR2 (germline): LNHDA, SQIVND (reference sequence). The CDR3 runs to 14 residues. Written as DNA, the CDR3 is TGTGCCAGTAGTGTAGTGCGGGGCACCGGGGAGCTGTTTTTT. Translation: CASSVVRGTGELFF.

This sequence joins TRBV29-1 and TRBJ2-1; TRBD2 agrees at 7 bases. The J segment lost 5 bases and the V segment lost 7 bases, leaving 17 bases of the junction unmatched. The germline gives CDR1 SQVTM, CDR2 ANQGSEA. The CDR3 is made up of 16 amino acids. The CDR3 DNA follows: TGCAGCGCGAACCCCTCGGGGAGGGTTCTCAACAATGAGCAGTTCTTC. Translation: CSANPSGRVLNNEQFF.

The gene calls are TRBV4-1 and TRBJ2-1; D may be TRBD1 (5 bases). Germline assignment: CDR1 MGHRA and CDR2 YSYEKL. The V and J ends lost 4 bases and 6 bases respectively, with 10 bases between them. The CDR3 contains 13 residues. In DNA, the CDR3 is TGCGCCAGCAGCCCTCGACAGATCAATGAGCAGTTCTTC. It specifies CASSPRQINEQFF.

Comment on this clone: The sample holds other DNA sequences that translate to the same CDR3. V is TRBV29-1 and J is TRBJ1-3, with a weak D call TRBD1 (5 bases). CDR1 and CDR2 from the germline V gene are SQVTM and ANQGSEA. The CDR3 runs 12 residues. V gave up 4 bases and J gave up 4 bases, with 8 bases separating them. The CDR3 protein is CSVGGGGNTIYF. The CDR3 nucleotides are TGCAGCGTTGGGGGGGGAGGAAACACCATATATTTT. Full variable domain (remainder filled in from reference TRBV29-1 and TRBJ1-3): SAVISQKPSRDICQRGTSLTIQCQVDSQVTMMFWYRQQPGQSLTLIATANQGSEATYESGFVIDKFPISRPNLTFSTLTVSNMSPEDSSIYLCSVGGGGNTIYFGEGSWLTVV.

CDR3 residues: CASSPTGVGQYF. The CDR3 coding sequence is TGCGCCAGCAGTCCTACAGGGGTGGGACAGTACTTC. V usage is TRBV10-1 and J usage is TRBJ2-7; 7 bases fit TRBD1. Germline assignment: CDR1 WNHNN and CDR2 SYGVQD (reference sequence). Unmatched junction bases numbered 8, after V lost 5 bases and J lost 10 bases. The CDR3 has 12 residues.